This T cell receptor beta chain was profiled in a study of tumor-infiltrating lymphocytes in primary liver carcinoma. Study findings and constraints: A significantly higher top-250-clone fraction was found in tumors than in blood (p = 0.039). Tumor-adjacent and tumor-blood pairs shared a smaller degree of overlap than tumor region pairs. The samples were not sorted (they were bulk), so CD4+ and CD8+ repertoires were not compared.

Total RNA amounting to 500 ng was the source from which TCR beta cDNA was made with a constant-region primer. Three nested multiplex PCR rounds, a slightly modified ARM-PCR, produced the libraries for TCR beta. Both of the initial two PCR rounds ran for nine to eleven cycles and employed TRBV1-TRBV30 forward primers alongside a C-beta reverse primer. TCRdb re-called the multiplex PCR reads through MiXCR, storing one row per CDR3 protein. The sample carries hundreds of thousands of distinct CDR3 sequences, 60% to 80% recorded once. Notes on this clonotype: Its matching antigen is unknown. The junction differs from germline at one of its ends, possibly a read error.

Researchers drew blood RNA from unsorted whole blood and extracted germline DNA as well. With chronic HBV infection, the patients were also treatment-naive. This CDR3 contains 13 residues. Germline V gives CDR1 MNHEY, CDR2 SVGEGT. The chain couples TRBV6-2 or TRBV6-3 to TRBJ2-7; D is undetermined. Sequenced sample: peripheral blood. The sequence came from a man in his forties with primary liver carcinoma and hepatitis B virus infection. The CDR3 nucleotides are TGTGTCAGCAGTTACGGAGTATTGTACGAGCAGTACTTC. Amino acids: CVSSYGVLYEQYF.